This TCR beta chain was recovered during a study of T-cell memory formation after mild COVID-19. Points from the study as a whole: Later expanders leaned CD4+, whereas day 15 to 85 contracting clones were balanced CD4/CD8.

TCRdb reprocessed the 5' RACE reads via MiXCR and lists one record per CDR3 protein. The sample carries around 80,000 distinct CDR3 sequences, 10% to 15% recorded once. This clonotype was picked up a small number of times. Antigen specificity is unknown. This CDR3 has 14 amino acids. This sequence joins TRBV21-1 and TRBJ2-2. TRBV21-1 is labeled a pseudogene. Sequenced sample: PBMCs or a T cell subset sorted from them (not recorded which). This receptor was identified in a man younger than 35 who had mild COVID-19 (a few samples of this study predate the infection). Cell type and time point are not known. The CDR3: CASTLGANTGELFF. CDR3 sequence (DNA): TGTGCCAGCACGTTGGGAGCGAACACCGGGGAGCTGTTTTTT.